This T cell receptor beta chain was retrieved from a study of blood T cell repertoires in COVID-19. Study context: COVID-19 samples, acute and convalescent, were from the United States, Italy and Spain. PBMCs, B-cell-depleted T cells, or T cells provided the cDNA or gDNA that made up the material.

All recovered Cohort 3 donors got two negative PCRs, got clearance, or saw symptom resolution. Profiling relied on immunoSEQ multiplex PCR, and the TCRdb table lists in-frame clones only, not all of them. The sample has hundreds of thousands of clones, 65% to 90% seen once; the top ten hold 1.5% to 2%. Sequenced sample: PBMCs or T cells enriched from blood (not recorded which). The receptor was derived from a man in his forties or fifties who had recovered from COVID-19.

The CDR3 nucleotides are TGTGCCAGCAAGCCCTTCAATCAGCCCCAGCATTTT. Translating it yields CASKPFNQPQHF. This chain joins TRBV25-1 and TRBJ1-5; D ambiguous. Trimming shortened V by 7 bases and J by 3 bases, and 7 bases separated the two germline ends. Germline CDR1 and CDR2: MGHDK and SYGVNS. The CDR3 has 12 amino acids.